This T cell receptor beta chain was found in a study of T cells after yellow fever vaccination. Only a few counts were recorded for this clonotype. The CDR3 contains 16 residues. The V gene lost 8 bases and the J gene lost 0 bases, with 16 bases spanning the gap. Germline V gene data show CDR1 as LGHNA and CDR2 as YNFKEQ. TCRdb re-called the 5' RACE reads with MiXCR, one entry per CDR3 protein. Of 610,000 or so distinct CDR3 sequences listed, around 12% are singletons. The chain links TRBV4-2 to TRBJ1-4; the D is unclear. This material consisted of PBMCs, taken on the day of the yellow fever booster vaccination. This sequence originates from a man younger than 45 who received the YFV17D yellow fever vaccine. CDR3 sequence reads: CASAFSNAATNEKLFF. The CDR3 DNA follows: TGTGCCAGCGCCTTTAGCAATGCTGCAACTAATGAAAAACTGTTTTTT.